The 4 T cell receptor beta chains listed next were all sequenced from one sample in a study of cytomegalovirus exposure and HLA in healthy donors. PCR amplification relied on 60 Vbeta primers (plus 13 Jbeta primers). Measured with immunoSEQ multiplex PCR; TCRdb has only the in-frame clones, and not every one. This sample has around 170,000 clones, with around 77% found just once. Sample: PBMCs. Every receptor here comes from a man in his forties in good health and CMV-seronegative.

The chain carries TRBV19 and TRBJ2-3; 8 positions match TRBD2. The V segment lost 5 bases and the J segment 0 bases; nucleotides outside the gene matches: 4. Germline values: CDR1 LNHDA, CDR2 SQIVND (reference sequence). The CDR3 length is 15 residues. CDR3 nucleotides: TGTGCCAGTAGTCCGAGACTAGCGAGCACAGATACGCAGTATTTT. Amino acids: CASSPRLASTDTQYF.

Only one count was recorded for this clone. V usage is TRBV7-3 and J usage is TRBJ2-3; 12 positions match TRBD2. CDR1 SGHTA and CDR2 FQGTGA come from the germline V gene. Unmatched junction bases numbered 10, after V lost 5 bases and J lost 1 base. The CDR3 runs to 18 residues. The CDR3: CASSPRLAGASRTDTQYF. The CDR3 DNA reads TGTGCCAGCAGCCCTCGACTAGCGGGAGCCTCCCGCACAGATACGCAGTATTTT.

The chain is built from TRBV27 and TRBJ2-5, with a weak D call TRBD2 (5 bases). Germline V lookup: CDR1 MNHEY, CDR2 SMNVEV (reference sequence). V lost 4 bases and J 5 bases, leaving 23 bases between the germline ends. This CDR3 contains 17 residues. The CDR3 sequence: CASSSGAWARPGETQYF. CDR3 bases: TGTGCCAGCAGTTCAGGAGCTTGGGCCCGACCGGGGGAGACCCAGTACTTC.

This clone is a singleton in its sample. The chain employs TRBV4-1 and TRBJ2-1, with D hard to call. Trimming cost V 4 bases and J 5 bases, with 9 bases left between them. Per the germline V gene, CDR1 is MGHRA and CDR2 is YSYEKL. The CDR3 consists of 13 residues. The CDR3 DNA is TGCGCCAGCAGCCTAGCAAGGCACAATGAGCAGTTCTTC. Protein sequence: CASSLARHNEQFF.